The present T cell receptor beta chain was sequenced within a study of blood T cells in healthy people across ages. Overall study context: Template switching captured about one barcoded beta molecule per two T cells.

With V trimmed by 5 bases and J by 6 bases, 9 bases remained unmatched. Germline CDR1 and CDR2: SQVTM and ANQGSEA. The length of the CDR3 is 15 residues. Alongside a J-beta primer mix, a sample-barcoded 5' primer served in a second PCR lasting about 7 to 11 cycles. Every cDNA was tagged by a template-switch adaptor with 12 random nucleotides. TCRdb redid the calling of the 5' RACE reads with MiXCR, one entry per CDR3 protein. Of hundreds of thousands of distinct CDR3 sequences in the sample, about 55% are singletons; the top ten hold approximately 40%. Material: blood. The sequence was collected from an elderly man in good health. The chain has TRBV29-1 and TRBJ2-1; 11 bases fit TRBD1. For the CDR3, the DNA is TGCAGCGTTCCCTCCGGGACAGGGGGGGTCAATGAGCAGTTCTTC. Its translation is CSVPSGTGGVNEQFF.